This TCR beta chain was identified during a study of circulating tumor DNA in untreated peripheral T-cell lymphoma. The protocol was immunoSEQ multiplex PCR, while the TCRdb copy is restricted to in-frame clones and leaves out a portion. The sample carries 5,500 to 8,000 clones, roughly 80% recorded once. Germline V gene lookup returns CDR1 MNHGY and CDR2 SAAAGT. The J segment lost 8 bases and the V segment lost 10 bases, leaving 20 bases of the junction unmatched. There are 17 residues in the CDR3. Tumor tissue was collected at baseline, before treatment began. General study points: Baseline tissues yielded about 82% and baseline serum about 69% tumor-specific clonotype detection.

A word on this clone: Its antigen remains unidentified.

Material for sequencing was tumor tissue. The rearrangement uses TRBV6-8 and TRBJ1-4; TRBD1 aligns across 9 bases. The TCR comes from a human donor with peripheral T-cell lymphoma. The CDR3 region has the DNA TGTGCCATCAGCCCCGGGACAGGGTCCTCGCGGGAAGAAAAACTGTTTTTT. Its protein is CAISPGTGSSREEKLFF.